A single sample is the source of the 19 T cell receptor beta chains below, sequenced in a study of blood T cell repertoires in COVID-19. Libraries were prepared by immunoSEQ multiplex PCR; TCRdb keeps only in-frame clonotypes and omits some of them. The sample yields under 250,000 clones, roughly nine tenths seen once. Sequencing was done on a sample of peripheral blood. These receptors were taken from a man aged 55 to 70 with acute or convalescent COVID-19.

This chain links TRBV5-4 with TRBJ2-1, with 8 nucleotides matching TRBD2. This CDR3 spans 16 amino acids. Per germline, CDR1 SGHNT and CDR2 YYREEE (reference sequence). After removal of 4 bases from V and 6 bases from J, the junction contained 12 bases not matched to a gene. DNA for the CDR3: TGTGCCAGCAGCGGGGGGGGTAGCGGGAAGGGCAATGAGCAGTTCTTC. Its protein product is CASSGGGSGKGNEQFF.

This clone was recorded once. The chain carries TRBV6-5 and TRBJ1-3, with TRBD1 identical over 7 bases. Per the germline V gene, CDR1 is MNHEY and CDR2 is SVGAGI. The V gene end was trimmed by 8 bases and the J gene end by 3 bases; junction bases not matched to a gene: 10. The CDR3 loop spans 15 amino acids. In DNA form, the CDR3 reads TGTGCCAGCGCCAGGGGGAAGGATTATGGAAACACCATATATTTT. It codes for CASARGKDYGNTIYF.

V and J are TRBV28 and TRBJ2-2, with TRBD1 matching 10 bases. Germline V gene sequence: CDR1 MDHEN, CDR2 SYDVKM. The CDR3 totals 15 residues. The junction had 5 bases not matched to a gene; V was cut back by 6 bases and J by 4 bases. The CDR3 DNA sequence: TGTGCCAGCAGCCCGGACAGGGGGGTCACCGGGGAGCTGTTTTTT. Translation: CASSPDRGVTGELFF.

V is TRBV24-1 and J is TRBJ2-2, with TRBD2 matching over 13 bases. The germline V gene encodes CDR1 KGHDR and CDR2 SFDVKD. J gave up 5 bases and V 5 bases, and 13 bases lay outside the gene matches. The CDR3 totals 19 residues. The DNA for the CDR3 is TGTGCCACCAGTGCTTTACCCCCTGGACTAGCGGGAGTAACCGGGGAGCTGTTTTTT. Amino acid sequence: CATSALPPGLAGVTGELFF.

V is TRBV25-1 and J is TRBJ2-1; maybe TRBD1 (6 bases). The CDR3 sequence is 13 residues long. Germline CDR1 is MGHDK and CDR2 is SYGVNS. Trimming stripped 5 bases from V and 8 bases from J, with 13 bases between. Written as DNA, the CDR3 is TGTGCCAGCAGTAGGACAGATTCCGATGAGCAGTTCTTC. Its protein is CASSRTDSDEQFF.

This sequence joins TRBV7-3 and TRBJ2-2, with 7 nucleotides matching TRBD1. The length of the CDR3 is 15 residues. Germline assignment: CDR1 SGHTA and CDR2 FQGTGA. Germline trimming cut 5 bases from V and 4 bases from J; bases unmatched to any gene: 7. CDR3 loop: CASSGRTGSTGELFF. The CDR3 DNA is TGTGCCAGCAGCGGTAGGACAGGATCCACCGGGGAGCTGTTTTTT.

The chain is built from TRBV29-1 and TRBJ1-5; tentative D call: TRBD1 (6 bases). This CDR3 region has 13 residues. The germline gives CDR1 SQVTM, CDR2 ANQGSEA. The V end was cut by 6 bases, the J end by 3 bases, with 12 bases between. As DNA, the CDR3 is TGCAGCGTCGCGACAGGCGACAATCAGCCCCAGCATTTT. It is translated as CSVATGDNQPQHF.

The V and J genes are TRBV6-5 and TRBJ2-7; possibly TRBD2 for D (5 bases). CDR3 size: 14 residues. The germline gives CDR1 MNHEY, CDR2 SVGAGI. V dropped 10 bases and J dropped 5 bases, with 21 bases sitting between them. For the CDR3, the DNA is TGTGCCACCGTAAAGATCAAGGGAGACCACGAGCAGTACTTC. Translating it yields CATVKIKGDHEQYF.

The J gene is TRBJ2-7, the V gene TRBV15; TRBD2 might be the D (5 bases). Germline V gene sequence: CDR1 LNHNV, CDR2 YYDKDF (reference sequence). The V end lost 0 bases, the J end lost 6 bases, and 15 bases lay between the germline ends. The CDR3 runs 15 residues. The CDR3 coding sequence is TGTGCCACCAGCAGAGAAGGGTACCCCGCGGGCGAGCAGTACTTC. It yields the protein CATSREGYPAGEQYF.

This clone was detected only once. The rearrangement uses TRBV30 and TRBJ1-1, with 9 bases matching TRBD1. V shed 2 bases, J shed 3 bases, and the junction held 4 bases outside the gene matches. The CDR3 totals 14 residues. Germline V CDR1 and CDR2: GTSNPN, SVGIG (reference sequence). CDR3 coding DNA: TGTGCCTGGAGTACCAGGACAGGGGACACTGAAGCTTTCTTT. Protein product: CAWSTRTGDTEAFF.

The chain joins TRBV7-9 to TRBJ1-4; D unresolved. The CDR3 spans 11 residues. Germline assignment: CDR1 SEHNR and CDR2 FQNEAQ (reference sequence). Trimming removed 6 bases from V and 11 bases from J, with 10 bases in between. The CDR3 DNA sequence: TGTGCCAGCAGTTTTGCGGGGAAACTGTTTTTT. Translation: CASSFAGKLFF.

The CDR3 protein is CASSRRQGPRETQYF. CDR3 nucleotides: TGTGCCAGCTCACGACGACAGGGGCCTCGGGAGACCCAGTACTTC. The rearrangement uses TRBV18 and TRBJ2-5; 8 bases align to TRBD1. After removal of 4 bases from V and 5 bases from J, the junction contained 9 bases not matched to a gene. The CDR3 extends over 15 amino acids. Germline V gene data show CDR1 as KGHSH and CDR2 as LQKENI.

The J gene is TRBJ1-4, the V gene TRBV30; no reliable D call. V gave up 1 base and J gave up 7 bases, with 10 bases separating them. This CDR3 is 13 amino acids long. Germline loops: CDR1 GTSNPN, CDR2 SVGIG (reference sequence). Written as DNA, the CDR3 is TGTGCCTGGAGTGAGACTTTGGGTGAAAAACTGTTTTTT. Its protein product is CAWSETLGEKLFF.

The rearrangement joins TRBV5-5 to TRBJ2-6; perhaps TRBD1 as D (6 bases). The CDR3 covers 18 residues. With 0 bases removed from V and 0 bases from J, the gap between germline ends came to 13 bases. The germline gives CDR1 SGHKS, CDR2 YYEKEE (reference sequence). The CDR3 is CASSLAGTSSSGANVLTF. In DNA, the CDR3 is TGTGCCAGCAGCTTGGCGGGGACAAGCAGCTCTGGGGCCAACGTCCTGACTTTC.

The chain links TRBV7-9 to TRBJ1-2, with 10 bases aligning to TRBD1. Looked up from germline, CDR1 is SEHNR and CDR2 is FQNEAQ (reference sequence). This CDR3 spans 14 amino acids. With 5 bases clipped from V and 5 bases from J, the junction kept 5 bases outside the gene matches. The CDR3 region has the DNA TGTGCCAGCAGCCGGGGACAGGGGTGGTATGGCTACACCTTC. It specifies CASSRGQGWYGYTF.

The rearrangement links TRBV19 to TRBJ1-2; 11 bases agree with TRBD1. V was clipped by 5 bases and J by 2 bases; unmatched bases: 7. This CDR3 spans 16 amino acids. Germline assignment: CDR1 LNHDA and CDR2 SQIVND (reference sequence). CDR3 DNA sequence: TGTGCCAGTAGTTCACCCTGGGACAGGGGGAACTATGGCTACACCTTC. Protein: CASSSPWDRGNYGYTF.

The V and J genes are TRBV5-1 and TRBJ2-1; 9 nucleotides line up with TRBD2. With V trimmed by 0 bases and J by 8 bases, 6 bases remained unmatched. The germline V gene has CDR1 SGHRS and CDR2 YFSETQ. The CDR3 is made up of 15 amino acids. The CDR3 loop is CASSLAGGRVYEQFF. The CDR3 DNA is TGCGCCAGCAGCTTGGCTGGCGGGAGGGTATATGAGCAGTTCTTC.

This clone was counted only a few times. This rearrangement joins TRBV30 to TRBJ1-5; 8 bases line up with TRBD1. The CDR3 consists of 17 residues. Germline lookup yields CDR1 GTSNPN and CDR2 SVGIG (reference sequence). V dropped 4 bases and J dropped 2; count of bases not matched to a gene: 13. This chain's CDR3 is CAWTNPGAGQGNQPQHF. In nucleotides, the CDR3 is TGTGCCTGGACCAACCCCGGCGCGGGACAGGGCAATCAGCCCCAGCATTTT.

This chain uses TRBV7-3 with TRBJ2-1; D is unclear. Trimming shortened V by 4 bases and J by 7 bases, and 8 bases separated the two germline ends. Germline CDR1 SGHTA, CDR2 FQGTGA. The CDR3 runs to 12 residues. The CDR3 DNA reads TGTGCCAGCAGCTCTACTCGAAATGAGCAGTTCTTC. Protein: CASSSTRNEQFF. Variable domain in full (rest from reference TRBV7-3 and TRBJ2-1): GAGVSQTPSNKVTEKGKYVELRCDPISGHTALYWYRQSLGQGPEFLIYFQGTGAADDSGLPNDRFFAVRPEGSVSTLKIQRTERGDSAVYLCASSSTRNEQFFGPGTRLTVL.